This TCR beta chain was found in a study of CD8+CD57+ T cells in acquired aplastic anemia. Template material for TCR beta VDJ and CDR3 profiling consisted of genomic DNA. TCRdb fed the reads into MiXCR, producing one record per CDR3 protein. Among 150,000 to 160,000 distinct CDR3 sequences, around half were seen once, and the ten largest hold approximately 12%. This clonotype occurred a few times. CDR3 length: 17 amino acids. Germline lookup yields CDR1 MNHEY and CDR2 SVGAGI. The V and J ends lost 0 bases and 5 bases, in that order; junction bases with no gene match: 11. Patients included in sequencing had previously demonstrated CD8+CD57+ cell expansion by flow cytometry.

Sequenced input: sorted CD4+, CD8+, or CD8+CD57+ T cells (not recorded which) from PBMCs. The origin of this receptor is a human donor with aplastic anemia. The chain employs TRBV6-5 and TRBJ2-5; 8 bases are a match to TRBD2. DNA of the CDR3: TGTGCCAGCAGTTACTCGATAGGCCGGGGGGGCCCGGAGACCCAGTACTTC. Its translation is CASSYSIGRGGPETQYF.